This T cell receptor beta chain was retrieved from a study of CD8+CD57+ T cells in acquired aplastic anemia. Study background: Average DNA yield from sorted CD4+ and CD8+ cells was about 3.2 ug. There were roughly 11 million reads, on average, for CD4+ cells from healthy donors.

CDR3 and TCR beta VDJ profiling relied on a genomic DNA template. In TCRdb, the reads were re-called with MiXCR into one record per CDR3 protein. The sample comprises about 170,000 distinct CDR3 sequences, 55% to 80% of which are singletons, and less than 55% rests with the top ten. The study, taken as a whole, reports: Patients and controls shared about 30 CD8+ CDR3 sequences, which appeared highly expressed in patients and within their immunodominant clones.

Germline loops: CDR1 LNHNV, CDR2 YYDKDF (reference sequence). The CDR3 covers 16 residues. With 2 bases clipped from V and 3 bases from J, the junction kept 7 bases outside the gene matches. Comments on this clonotype: The antigen is unknown.

This TCR came from a human donor in good health. The V and J genes are TRBV15 and TRBJ1-1; 9 bases map to TRBD1. The source material was sorted CD4+, CD8+, or CD8+CD57+ T cells (not recorded which) from PBMCs. The CDR3 is CATSRLGQGSYTEAFF. The DNA of the CDR3 is TGTGCCACCAGCAGATTGGGACAGGGTTCGTACACTGAAGCTTTCTTT.